The 19 T cell receptor beta chains presented below share a single source sample, sequenced in a study of cytomegalovirus exposure and HLA in healthy donors. The PCR used 60 Vbeta and 13 Jbeta primers. Method: immunoSEQ multiplex PCR; TCRdb's copy keeps in-frame clones and lacks some. The table lists 240,000 or so clones, around 80% of them singletons. Sequenced input: PBMCs. The receptors originated from a middle-aged woman in good health and CMV-seropositive.

J is TRBJ2-7 and V is TRBV15; D might be TRBD2 (5 bases). The germline V and J ends were trimmed by 1 base and 6 bases, with 13 bases remaining between them. The germline gives CDR1 LNHNV, CDR2 YYDKDF (reference sequence). This CDR3 is built from 14 residues. CDR3 DNA: TGTGCCACCAGCAGAGGCAGGTTCCTAGCCGAGCAGTACTTC. As protein: CATSRGRFLAEQYF. The full variable domain, completed using reference TRBV15 and TRBJ2-7, is DAMVIQNPRYQVTQFGKPVTLSCSQTLNHNVMYWYQQKSSQAPKLLFHYYDKDFNNEADTPDNFQSRRPNTSFCFLDIRSPGLGDTAMYLCATSRGRFLAEQYFGPGTRLTVT.

The CDR3 protein is CASSLVSRSGGGYEQYF. For the CDR3, the DNA is TGTGCCAGCAGCTTAGTCAGTCGGAGCGGGGGTGGGTACGAGCAGTACTTC. The chain combines TRBV7-2 with TRBJ2-7; 8 bases are a match to TRBD2. From germline, CDR1 is SGHTA and CDR2 FQGNSA. Trimming took 1 base from V and 4 from J; bases not matched to a gene: 12. The CDR3 covers 17 residues. Full variable domain (missing parts from reference TRBV7-2 and TRBJ2-7): GAGVSQSPSNKVTEKGKDVELRCDPISGHTALYWYRQSLGQGLEFLIYFQGNSAPDKSGLPSDRFSAERTGGSVSTLTIQRTQQEDSAVYLCASSLVSRSGGGYEQYFGPGTRLTVT.

The genes are TRBV9 and TRBJ1-1; no clear D. CDR1 SGDLS and CDR2 YYNGEE come from the germline V gene. The V end lost 5 bases, the J end lost 5 bases, and 22 bases lay between the germline ends. The CDR3 runs to 16 residues. The CDR3 reads CASSSFSREGYTEAFF. The CDR3 bases are TGTGCCAGCAGTTCCTTCTCAAGGGAGGGATATACTGAAGCTTTCTTT.

The chain combines TRBV30 with TRBJ1-2; 7 positions agree with TRBD1. V shed 2 bases, J shed 7 bases, and the junction held 7 bases outside the gene matches. The CDR3 is 13 amino acids. The V gene's germline CDR1 is GTSNPN and CDR2 SVGIG (reference sequence). The CDR3, as DNA: TGTGCCTGGAGTCTCTACAGGGGTTCTGGCTACACCTTC. Its protein is CAWSLYRGSGYTF.

V is TRBV15 and J is TRBJ1-1; D uncertain. Trimming shortened V by 0 bases and J by 5 bases, and 7 bases separated the two germline ends. CDR3 length: 13 amino acids. The germline gives CDR1 LNHNV, CDR2 YYDKDF (reference sequence). CDR3 nucleotide sequence: TGTGCCACCAGCAGAGAAGCCGGGACTGAAGCTTTCTTT. The encoded protein is CATSREAGTEAFF.

The rearrangement links TRBV27 to TRBJ2-7; 9 nucleotides match TRBD1. The CDR3 loop spans 12 amino acids. CDR1 MNHEY and CDR2 SMNVEV come from the germline V gene (reference sequence). The junction had 2 bases not matched to a gene; V was cut back by 8 bases and J by 3 bases. The CDR3 coding sequence is TGTGCCAGCGGGGACAGGGACTACGAGCAGTACTTC. Residues: CASGDRDYEQYF.

The V gene is TRBV18, the J gene TRBJ2-7; tentative D call: TRBD1 (5 bases). This CDR3 comprises 13 residues. V was shortened by 2 bases and J by 5 bases, with 10 bases between the two germline ends. Germline assignment: CDR1 KGHSH and CDR2 LQKENI. The CDR3 DNA is TGTGCCAGCTCACCAGGGGCGACGAACGAGCAGTACTTC. This codes for CASSPGATNEQYF.

The rearrangement links TRBV11-2 to TRBJ2-5, with TRBD2 identical over 14 bases. The end of the DNA aligns better with TRBJ2-7, so the J call may be wrong. CDR1 SGHAT and CDR2 FQNNGV come from the germline V gene. This CDR3 has 17 amino acids. DNA for the CDR3: TGTGCCAGCAGCTCAGGGACTAGCGGGGGCACTACCTACGAGCAGTACTTC. Amino acid sequence: CASSSGTSGGTTYEQYF.

The sample holds one count of this clone. The chain has TRBV11-2 and TRBJ1-1; 7 bases match TRBD1. Germline values: CDR1 SGHAT, CDR2 FQNNGV. Germline trimming cut 3 bases from V and 3 bases from J; bases unmatched to any gene: 7. The CDR3 has 15 amino acids. CDR3 in amino acids: CASSFEGASYTEAFF. CDR3 sequence (DNA): TGTGCCAGCAGCTTCGAGGGGGCAAGCTACACTGAAGCTTTCTTT.

The rearrangement uses TRBV5-4 and TRBJ1-4; a weak D match, TRBD1 (6 bases). CDR3 size: 14 residues. V was pared by 0 bases and J by 7 bases, with 10 bases between. The V gene's germline CDR1 is SGHNT and CDR2 YYREEE (reference sequence). CDR3 nucleotides: TGTGCCAGCAGCTTGGGGCAGGGGACTGAAAAACTGTTTTTT. Translating gives CASSLGQGTEKLFF. The variable domain in full, completed from reference TRBV5-4 and TRBJ1-4, reads ETGVTQSPTHLIKTRGQQVTLRCSSQSGHNTVSWYQQALGQGPQFIFQYYREEENGRGNFPPRFSGLQFPNYSSELNVNALELDDSALYLCASSLGQGTEKLFFGSGTQLSVL.

The genes are TRBV6-4 and TRBJ2-3; 10 bases match TRBD2. Germline trimming cut 3 bases from V and 5 bases from J; bases unmatched to any gene: 5. Looked up from germline, CDR1 is MRHNA and CDR2 is SNTAGT. This CDR3 is 15 amino acids long. The CDR3 region is CASSEASGGQDTQYF. CDR3 sequence (DNA): TGTGCCAGCAGTGAGGCTAGCGGGGGCCAAGATACGCAGTATTTT.

This chain connects TRBV4-2 to TRBJ1-1; D is ambiguous. CDR1 LGHNA and CDR2 YNFKEQ come from the germline V gene. The CDR3 is made up of 14 amino acids. V lost 0 bases and J lost 2, with 7 bases in between. The CDR3 sequence is CASSQDLGNTEAFF. Here the CDR3 DNA reads TGTGCCAGCAGCCAAGATCTAGGAAACACTGAAGCTTTCTTT.

The chain couples TRBV5-6 to TRBJ2-5, with 9 bases aligning to TRBD1. Germline V gives CDR1 SGHDT, CDR2 YYEEEE. This CDR3 region has 14 residues. V lost 4 bases and J lost 7; bases outside the gene matches: 8. The CDR3 reads CASSTGTGTGTQYF. Written as DNA, the CDR3 is TGTGCCAGCAGCACCGGGACAGGGACCGGGACCCAGTACTTC.

This chain joins TRBV5-5 and TRBJ1-1, with 8 bases lining up with TRBD1. The CDR3 has 15 residues. The germline gives CDR1 SGHKS, CDR2 YYEKEE (reference sequence). Germline trimming cut 4 bases from V and 3 bases from J; bases unmatched to any gene: 8. The CDR3 bases are TGTGCCAGCAGCCCCCGGCAGGGGGCGGACACTGAAGCTTTCTTT. The encoded protein is CASSPRQGADTEAFF.

The rearrangement uses TRBV6-6 and TRBJ2-7; maybe TRBD1 (6 bases). Trimming left V 5 bases short and J 1 base short, with 12 bases between. Germline V gene data show CDR1 as MNHNY and CDR2 as SVGAGI (reference sequence). The CDR3 covers 14 residues. The CDR3 DNA reads as TGTGCCAGCAGTCCAACAGGGAATTCCTACGAGCAGTACTTC. Protein: CASSPTGNSYEQYF.

This clone is a singleton in its sample. The chain combines TRBV25-1 with TRBJ1-1; 7 nucleotides line up with TRBD1. There are 13 residues in the CDR3. CDR1 is MGHDK, CDR2 SYGVNS, per germline. V lost 8 bases to trimming and J lost 4 bases; unmatched junction nucleotides: 7. CDR3 amino acids: CASETRQGTEAFF. The CDR3 bases are TGTGCCAGCGAAACCCGACAGGGCACTGAAGCTTTCTTT.

This chain joins TRBV5-1 and TRBJ1-2; D might be TRBD1 (6 bases). V lost 0 bases and J lost 4, with 16 bases in between. The CDR3 has 16 amino acids. From germline, CDR1 is SGHRS and CDR2 YFSETQ. This CDR3 is CASSLEGGRGIYGYTF. The CDR3 DNA is TGCGCCAGCAGCTTGGAGGGGGGGAGAGGCATCTATGGCTACACCTTC.

V usage is TRBV27 and J usage is TRBJ1-5, with D unresolved. V lost 5 bases to trimming and J lost 2 bases, with 13 bases between them. Germline loops: CDR1 MNHEY, CDR2 SMNVEV (reference sequence). This CDR3 is built from 15 residues. The DNA for the CDR3 is TGTGCCAGCAGTCACTCTTCTTCTGGCAATCAGCCCCAGCATTTT. This sequence encodes CASSHSSSGNQPQHF.

The J gene is TRBJ1-1, the V gene TRBV4-2; D is uncertain. V lost 3 bases and J 2 bases, leaving 13 bases between the germline ends. This CDR3 has 15 amino acids. Germline lookup yields CDR1 LGHNA and CDR2 YNFKEQ. This CDR3 is CASSHGRPGNTEAFF. In nucleotides, the CDR3 is TGTGCCAGCAGCCATGGGCGTCCGGGAAACACTGAAGCTTTCTTT.